This T cell receptor (beta chain) stems from a study of CD8 T cells in Susac syndrome. About 0.45 to 1 ug RNA was reverse transcribed with random hexamers. TCRdb recomputed calls from the immunoSEQ multiplex PCR reads with MiXCR, one row per CDR3 protein. The table lists roughly 200,000 distinct CDR3 sequences, roughly 95% of them singletons, with approximately 0.09% in the top ten. The sequenced material came from CD4+ T cells from PBMCs. The receptor's source is a human donor with multiple sclerosis.

DNA of the CDR3: TGTGCCAGCACCCCGTTCGCGGTGTATGCAGATACGCAGTATTTT. Translating gives CASTPFAVYADTQYF. The chain employs TRBV5-4 and TRBJ2-3; D is undetermined. Germline V gene data show CDR1 as SGHNT and CDR2 as YYREEE (reference sequence). Trimming took off 6 bases at V and 4 bases at J, with 18 bases between the two ends. The CDR3 has 15 residues.